This T cell receptor (beta chain) was recorded in a study of T cell clones after liver transplantation. The CDR3 length is 15 residues. Germline values: CDR1 GTSNPN, CDR2 SVGIG (reference sequence). The V end lost 3 bases, the J end lost 8 bases, and 19 bases lay between the germline ends. The method was immunoSEQ multiplex PCR; TCRdb's version includes in-frame clones alone and lacks a portion of them. The data show approximately 51,000 clones, about 67% seen once. This TCR was sampled from a human patient who received a liver transplant. Some T cells may be transferred from the graft donor. The specimen was CD4+ T cells from blood, collected 54 months after liver transplant. The V call is TRBV30, the J call TRBJ1-4; D possibly corresponds to TRBD1 (5 bases). Written as DNA, the CDR3 is TGTGCCTGGAGCCCAAGGGGTGTCCAAGGGGAAAAACTGTTTTTT. Amino acid sequence: CAWSPRGVQGEKLFF. Combining the CDR3 with reference TRBV30 and TRBJ1-4 gives the whole variable domain SQTIHQWPATLVQPVGSPLSLECTVEGTSNPNLYWYRQAAGRGLQLLFYSVGIGQISSEVPQNLSASRPQDRQFILSSKKLLLSDSGFYLCAWSPRGVQGEKLFFGSGTQLSVL.